This record covers a single T cell receptor beta chain. Its antigen is unidentified. CDR1 is SGHRS, CDR2 YFSETQ, per germline. Trimming shortened V by 4 bases and J by 6 bases, and 11 bases separated the two germline ends. This CDR3 is built from 12 residues. TCRdb called the reads again in MiXCR, with one record for every CDR3 protein. The sample includes approximately 730,000 distinct CDR3 sequences, about 30% of them seen just once. This entry comes from a study of T cell repertoires in cytomegalovirus infection. J is TRBJ2-7 and V is TRBV5-1; D is unresolved. This sequence was found in a human donor in good health (CMV status not recorded). Some clones in this sample may be carry-over from other donors' samples. Sequenced here: cultured PBMCs, sampled from culture after CMV antigen stimulation. CDR3 DNA sequence: TGCGCCAGCAGCCCACCGGCCCCCGAGCAGTACTTC. Translation: CASSPPAPEQYF. The entire variable domain, with the rest obtained from reference TRBV5-1 and TRBJ2-7, is as follows: KAGVTQTPRYLIKTRGQQVTLSCSPISGHRSVSWYQQTPGQGLQFLFEYFSETQRNKGNFPGRFSGRQFSNSRSEMNVSTLELGDSALYLCASSPPAPEQYFGPGTRLTVT.